The 19 T cell receptor beta chains given below trace back to one sample, sequenced in a study of blood T cells in healthy people across ages. PCR was performed a second time for about 7 to 12 cycles using a sample-barcoded 5' primer and a J-beta primer mix. Each CDR3 protein gets one entry after TCRdb re-called the 5' RACE reads with MiXCR. In the table there are around 2 million distinct CDR3 sequences, around 40% of which are singletons. Sequenced material: blood. Every receptor here comes from a human donor in good health.

The chain recombines TRBV6-1 with TRBJ2-2; no firm D call. In germline, CDR1 is MNHNS, CDR2 SASEGT. The CDR3 spans 16 residues. V lost 3 bases to trimming and J lost 1 base, with 12 bases between them. The CDR3 spells CASSDRWQENTGELFF. The DNA for the CDR3 is TGTGCCAGCAGTGACCGCTGGCAGGAGAACACCGGGGAGCTGTTTTTT.

This clonotype was counted only a few times. V is TRBV12-3 or TRBV12-4 and J is TRBJ1-4; possibly TRBD1 for D (5 bases). The CDR3 is made up of 17 amino acids. The germline V and J ends were trimmed by 7 bases and 8 bases, with 26 bases remaining between them. The CDR3 protein is CASTRVLVLSRDEKLFF. In DNA, the CDR3 is TGTGCCAGCACCCGGGTTTTAGTATTGAGCAGGGACGAAAAACTGTTTTTT.

J is TRBJ2-7 and V is TRBV4-1, with 11 bases lining up with TRBD2. The CDR3 covers 16 residues. Germline V gene data show CDR1 as MGHRA and CDR2 as YSYEKL. V lost 6 bases, J lost 1 base, and 8 bases stayed unmatched. CDR3 sequence: CASRRGLAGTSYEQYF. The CDR3 bases are TGCGCCAGCAGACGAGGACTAGCGGGTACGTCCTACGAGCAGTACTTC.

This clonotype appeared a few times. This chain links TRBV7-3 with TRBJ2-7; TRBD2 agrees at 8 bases. The CDR3 runs 15 residues. The J segment lost 2 bases and the V segment lost 2 bases, leaving 5 bases of the junction unmatched. Germline CDR1 is SGHTA and CDR2 is FQGTGA. The CDR3 here is CASSLLAAGAYEQYF. For the CDR3, the DNA is TGTGCCAGCAGCTTATTGGCAGCGGGGGCCTACGAGCAGTACTTC.

This chain joins TRBV20-1 and TRBJ1-2; D gene ambiguous. This CDR3 has 14 residues. The germline CDR1 and CDR2 sequences are DFQATT and SNEGSKA (reference sequence). V lost 5 bases to trimming and J lost 6 bases, with 19 bases between them. The CDR3 sequence: CSADPGVGLDGYTF. CDR3 in DNA: TGCAGTGCTGACCCCGGGGTAGGCCTGGATGGCTACACCTTC.

V usage is TRBV7-2 and J usage is TRBJ2-7; no definite D call. This CDR3 spans 13 amino acids. V was clipped by 8 bases and J by 2 bases, with 13 bases between them. Looked up from germline, CDR1 is SGHTA and CDR2 is FQGNSA. The DNA of the CDR3 is TGTGCCAGCGCTCGAATCCAGCCCTACGAGCAGTACTTC. Encoded protein: CASARIQPYEQYF.

This clonotype was seen once. The CDR3 loop reads CSARDPSRAGNQPQHF. CDR3 DNA sequence: TGCAGTGCTAGAGATCCTAGCAGGGCCGGCAATCAGCCCCAGCATTTT. The V call is TRBV20-1, the J call TRBJ1-5, with D possibly being TRBD1 (5 bases). CDR1 DFQATT and CDR2 SNEGSKA come from the germline V gene (reference sequence). V was trimmed by 0 bases and J by 2 bases, leaving 14 bases between them. This CDR3 has 16 residues.

J is TRBJ2-1 and V is TRBV6-2 or TRBV6-3; TRBD2 aligns across 9 bases. This CDR3 contains 15 residues. V was clipped by 2 bases and J by 1 base; unmatched bases: 0. The germline V gene encodes CDR1 MNHEY and CDR2 SVGEGT. CDR3 in DNA: TGTGCCAGCAGTTACGCGGGGGGGTCCTACAATGAGCAGTTCTTC. Its translation: CASSYAGGSYNEQFF.

The rearrangement links TRBV29-1 to TRBJ1-2; no clear D gene. The CDR3 is 13 amino acids. The ends were cut back, 0 bases at V and 8 bases at J, with 13 bases in the middle. CDR1 SQVTM and CDR2 ANQGSEA come from the germline V gene. As DNA, the CDR3 is TGCAGCGTTGAAGATAAGGAACCAGGAGGCTACACCTTC. Its translation is CSVEDKEPGGYTF. The variable domain in full, completed from reference TRBV29-1 and TRBJ1-2, reads SAVISQKPSRDICQRGTSLTIQCQVDSQVTMMFWYRQQPGQSLTLIATANQGSEATYESGFVIDKFPISRPNLTFSTLTVSNMSPEDSSIYLCSVEDKEPGGYTFGSGTRLTVV.

The count of this clonotype is one. The gene calls are TRBV2 and TRBJ2-6; TRBD1 aligns across 7 bases. The CDR3 contains 15 residues. With V trimmed by 10 bases and J by 0 bases, 6 bases remained unmatched. Per germline, CDR1 SNHLY and CDR2 FYNNEI. The CDR3 loop reads CAITGDDSGANVLTF. As DNA, the CDR3 is TGTGCCATCACAGGGGACGACTCTGGGGCCAACGTCCTGACTTTC.

This chain connects TRBV7-9 to TRBJ1-5; TRBD1 is a possible D gene (6 bases). This CDR3 spans 16 amino acids. CDR1 and CDR2 (germline): SEHNR, FQNEAQ (reference sequence). V was trimmed by 0 bases and J by 7 bases, leaving 16 bases between them. The CDR3 DNA reads TGTGCCAGCAGCTTAGCCATCGGGACAATCCGACAGCCCCAGCATTTT. This translates into CASSLAIGTIRQPQHF.

The chain recombines TRBV20-1 with TRBJ2-4, with D hard to call. The J call may be wrong; the DNA end is better matched by TRBJ2-7. The germline gives CDR1 DFQATT, CDR2 SNEGSKA (reference sequence). The CDR3 loop spans 12 amino acids. CDR3 sequence: CSARIVDAEQYF. As DNA, the CDR3 is TGCAGTGCCAGGATTGTAGACGCCGAGCAGTACTTC.

The chain carries TRBV7-6 and TRBJ2-1, with D tentatively TRBD1 (6 bases). Looked up from germline, CDR1 is SGHVS and CDR2 is FNYEAQ. Trimming cost V 5 bases and J 4 bases, with 15 bases left between them. CDR3 length: 15 residues. CDR3 bases: TGTGCCAGCAGCCCCCCCGGGACACCTTACAATGAGCAGTTCTTC. It specifies CASSPPGTPYNEQFF.

This clonotype showed up just a few times. This chain connects TRBV5-6 to TRBJ2-7; TRBD1 is a possible D gene (6 bases). The CDR3 runs to 15 residues. Germline values: CDR1 SGHDT, CDR2 YYEEEE. The ends were cut back, 4 bases at V and 2 bases at J, with 16 bases in the middle. The CDR3 region is CASSRALTGPYEQYF. CDR3 nucleotides: TGTGCCAGCAGCCGGGCACTGACAGGTCCCTACGAGCAGTACTTC.

The V and J genes are TRBV4-2 and TRBJ2-5; 7 nucleotides agree with TRBD2. J lost 6 bases, V lost 0 bases, and 7 bases had no gene match. The CDR3 is 15 residues long. The germline CDR1 and CDR2 sequences are LGHNA and YNFKEQ. In DNA, the CDR3 is TGTGCCAGCAGCCAAGAGTCCTCTAGCGGCCAGACCCAGTACTTC. This codes for CASSQESSSGQTQYF.

This clonotype has more than one count but fewer than ten. This chain links TRBV2 with TRBJ1-4; no firm D call. Germline values: CDR1 SNHLY, CDR2 FYNNEI. The CDR3 spans 12 residues. V was pared by 7 bases and J by 7 bases, with 10 bases between. CDR3 nucleotide sequence: TGTGCCAGCACCGCACGAATTGAAAAACTGTTTTTT. Residues: CASTARIEKLFF.

The rearrangement uses TRBV2 and TRBJ2-4; 10 bases line up with TRBD1. The J call may be wrong; the DNA end is better matched by TRBJ2-5. The CDR3 consists of 16 residues. Germline loops: CDR1 SNHLY, CDR2 FYNNEI. CDR3 amino acids: CASSEFRTGGQETQYF. In nucleotides, the CDR3 is TGTGCCAGCAGTGAGTTTAGGACAGGGGGTCAAGAGACCCAGTACTTC.

The chain links TRBV5-8 to TRBJ1-2; a weak D match, TRBD1 (6 bases). V lost 5 bases and J 4 bases, leaving 15 bases between the germline ends. The CDR3 spans 14 residues. Germline-derived CDR1 and CDR2 are SGHTS and YDEGEE. Here the CDR3 reads CASSTRTASYGYTF. The CDR3 DNA sequence: TGTGCCAGCAGTACAAGGACAGCATCCTATGGCTACACCTTC. The full variable domain, in which reference TRBV5-8 and TRBJ1-2 provide the parts outside the CDR3, is EAGVTQSPTHLIKTRGQQATLRCSPISGHTSVYWYQQALGLGLQFLLWYDEGEERNRGNFPPRFSGRQFPNYSSELNVNALELEDSALYLCASSTRTASYGYTFGSGTRLTVV.

V usage is TRBV18 and J usage is TRBJ2-5; D not resolved. This CDR3 is built from 15 residues. Germline CDR1 reads KGHSH; CDR2 reads LQKENI. Trimming took 0 bases from V and 4 from J, leaving 12 bases between them. CDR3 sequence reads: CASSPPLGFGETQYF. The DNA for the CDR3 is TGTGCCAGCTCACCACCCTTGGGGTTCGGAGAGACCCAGTACTTC.